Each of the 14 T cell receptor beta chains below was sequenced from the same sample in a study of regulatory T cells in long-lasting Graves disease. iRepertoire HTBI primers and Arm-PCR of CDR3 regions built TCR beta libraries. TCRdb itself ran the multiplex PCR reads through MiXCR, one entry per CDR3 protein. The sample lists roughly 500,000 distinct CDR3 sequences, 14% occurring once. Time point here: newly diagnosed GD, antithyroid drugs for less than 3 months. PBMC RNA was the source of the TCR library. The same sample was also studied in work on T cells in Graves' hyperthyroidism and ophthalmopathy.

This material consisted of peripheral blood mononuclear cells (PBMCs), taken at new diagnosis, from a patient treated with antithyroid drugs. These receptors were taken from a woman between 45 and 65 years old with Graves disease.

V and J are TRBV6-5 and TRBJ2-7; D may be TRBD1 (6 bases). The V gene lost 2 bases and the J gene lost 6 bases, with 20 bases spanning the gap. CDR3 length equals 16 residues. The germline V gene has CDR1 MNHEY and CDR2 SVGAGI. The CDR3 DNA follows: TGTGCCAGCAGTTACCGGTCAGGGGAAGATAAGGGCGAGCAGTACTTC. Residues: CASSYRSGEDKGEQYF.

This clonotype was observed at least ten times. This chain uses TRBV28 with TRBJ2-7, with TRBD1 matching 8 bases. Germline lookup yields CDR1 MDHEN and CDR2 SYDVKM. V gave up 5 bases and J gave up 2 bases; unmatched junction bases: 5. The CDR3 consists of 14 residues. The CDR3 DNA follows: TGTGCCAGCAGTGCGGACAGGGCACCCTACGAGCAGTACTTC. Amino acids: CASSADRAPYEQYF.

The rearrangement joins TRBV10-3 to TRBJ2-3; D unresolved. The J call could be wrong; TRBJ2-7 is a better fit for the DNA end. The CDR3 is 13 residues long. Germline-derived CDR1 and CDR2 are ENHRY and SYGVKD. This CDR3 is CAISEIHRHEQYF. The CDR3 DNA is TGTGCCATCAGTGAGATCCATCGCCACGAGCAGTACTTC.

The CDR3 DNA reads as TGTGCCAGCAGCAAGACAGGGGGTTCCTACAATGAGCAGTTCTTC. It translates to CASSKTGGSYNEQFF. The chain uses TRBV5-6 and TRBJ2-1; TRBD1 agrees at 9 bases. The CDR3 has 15 amino acids. CDR1 and CDR2 (germline): SGHDT, YYEEEE. The V and J ends lost 4 bases and 1 base, in that order; junction bases with no gene match: 3. Supplemented by reference TRBV5-6 and TRBJ2-1, the full variable domain reads DAGVTQSPTHLIKTRGQQVTLRCSPKSGHDTVSWYQQALGQGPQFIFQYYEEEERQRGNFPDRFSGHQFPNYSSELNVNALLLGDSALYLCASSKTGGSYNEQFFGPGTRLTVL.

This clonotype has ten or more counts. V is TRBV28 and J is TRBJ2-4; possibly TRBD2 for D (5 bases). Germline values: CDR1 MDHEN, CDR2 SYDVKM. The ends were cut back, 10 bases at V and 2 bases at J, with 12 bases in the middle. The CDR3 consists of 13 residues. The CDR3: CATTTSPKNIQYF. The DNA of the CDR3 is TGTGCCACCACCACTAGTCCCAAAAACATTCAGTACTTC.

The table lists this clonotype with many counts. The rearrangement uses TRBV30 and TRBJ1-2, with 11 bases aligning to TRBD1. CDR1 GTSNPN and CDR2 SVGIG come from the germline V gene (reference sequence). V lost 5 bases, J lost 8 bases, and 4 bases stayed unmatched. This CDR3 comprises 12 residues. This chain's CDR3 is CAWLDRGRGYTF. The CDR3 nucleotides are TGTGCCTGGCTGGACAGGGGGCGCGGCTACACCTTC. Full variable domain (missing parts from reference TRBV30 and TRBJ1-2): SQTIHQWPATLVQPVGSPLSLECTVEGTSNPNLYWYRQAAGRGLQLLFYSVGIGQISSEVPQNLSASRPQDRQFILSSKKLLLSDSGFYLCAWLDRGRGYTFGSGTRLTVV.

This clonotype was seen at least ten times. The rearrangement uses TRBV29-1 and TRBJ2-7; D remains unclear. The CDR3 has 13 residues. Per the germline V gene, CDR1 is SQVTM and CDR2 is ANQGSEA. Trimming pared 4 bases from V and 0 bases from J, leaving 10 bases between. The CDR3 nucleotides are TGCAGCGTTGGACGGGTGAGCTCCTACGAGCAGTACTTC. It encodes CSVGRVSSYEQYF.

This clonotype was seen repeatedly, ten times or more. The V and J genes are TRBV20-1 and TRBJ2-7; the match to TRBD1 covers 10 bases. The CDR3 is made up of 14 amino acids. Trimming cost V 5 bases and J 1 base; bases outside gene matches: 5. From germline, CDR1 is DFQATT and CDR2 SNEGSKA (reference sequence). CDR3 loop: CSALRDRGSYEQYF. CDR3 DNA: TGCAGTGCTCTCCGGGACAGGGGATCCTACGAGCAGTACTTC.

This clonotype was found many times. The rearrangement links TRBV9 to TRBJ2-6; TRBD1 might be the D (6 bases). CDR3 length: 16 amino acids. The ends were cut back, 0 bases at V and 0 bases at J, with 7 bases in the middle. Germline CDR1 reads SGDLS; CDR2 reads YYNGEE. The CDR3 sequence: CASSVAGHSGANVLTF. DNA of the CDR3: TGTGCCAGCAGCGTAGCGGGACACTCTGGGGCCAACGTCCTGACTTTC. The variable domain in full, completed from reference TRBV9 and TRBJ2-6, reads DSGVTQTPKHLITATGQRVTLRCSPRSGDLSVYWYQQSLDQGLQFLIQYYNGEERAKGNILERFSAQQFPDLHSELNLSSLELGDSALYFCASSVAGHSGANVLTFGAGSRLTVL.

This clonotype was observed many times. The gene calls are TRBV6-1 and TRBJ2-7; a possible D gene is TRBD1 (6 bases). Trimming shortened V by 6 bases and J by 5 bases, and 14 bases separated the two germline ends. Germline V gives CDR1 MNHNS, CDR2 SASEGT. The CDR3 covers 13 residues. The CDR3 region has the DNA TGTGCCAGCAGAGCCGCAGGGGTGGACGAGCAGTACTTC. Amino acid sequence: CASRAAGVDEQYF.

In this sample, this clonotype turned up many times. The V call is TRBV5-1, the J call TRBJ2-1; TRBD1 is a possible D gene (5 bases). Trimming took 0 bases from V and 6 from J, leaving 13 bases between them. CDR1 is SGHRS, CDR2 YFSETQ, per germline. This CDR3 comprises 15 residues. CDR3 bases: TGCGCCAGCAGCTTGGTTGGACAAAGGATCAATGAGCAGTTCTTC. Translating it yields CASSLVGQRINEQFF.

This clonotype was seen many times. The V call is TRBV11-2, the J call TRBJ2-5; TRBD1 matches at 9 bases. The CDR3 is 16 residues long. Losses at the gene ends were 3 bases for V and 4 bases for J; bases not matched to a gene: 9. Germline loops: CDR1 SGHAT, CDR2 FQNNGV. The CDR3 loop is CASSFVGTTGGETQYF. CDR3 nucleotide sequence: TGTGCCAGCAGCTTTGTCGGGACGACAGGGGGAGAGACCCAGTACTTC.

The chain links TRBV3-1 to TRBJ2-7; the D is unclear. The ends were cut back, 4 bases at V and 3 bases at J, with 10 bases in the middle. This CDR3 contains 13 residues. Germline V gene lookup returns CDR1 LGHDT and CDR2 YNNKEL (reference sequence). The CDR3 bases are TGTGCCAGCAGCCGTACAAGCATCTACGAGCAGTACTTC. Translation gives CASSRTSIYEQYF.

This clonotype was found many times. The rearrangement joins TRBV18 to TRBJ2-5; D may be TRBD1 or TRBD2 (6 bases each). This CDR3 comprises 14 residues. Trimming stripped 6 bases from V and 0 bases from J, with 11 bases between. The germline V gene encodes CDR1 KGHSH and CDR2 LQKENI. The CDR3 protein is CASSLRDNQETQYF. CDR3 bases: TGTGCCAGCTCCCTGCGGGACAACCAAGAGACCCAGTACTTC.